These T cell receptor beta chains were read from a single sample in a study of blood T cell repertoires in COVID-19. Clones were read by immunoSEQ multiplex PCR, and TCRdb kept only the in-frame ones, dropping some. The sample includes around 460,000 clones, about 87% of them seen just once. The sequenced sample consisted of peripheral blood. All receptors come from a man aged 18 to 29 with COVID-19, enrolled during active disease. Both conserved end residues are part of each CDR3. The D gene is left open where the match is weak.

>TRBJ1-5|TRBV19|-
CASSGLGGQPQHF
TGTGCCAGTAGTGGGCTTGGAGGCCAGCCCCAGCATTTT
>TRBJ1-5|TRBV13|TRBD1
CASSLGTGSNQPQHF
TGTGCCAGCAGCTTAGGGACAGGGTCCAATCAGCCCCAGCATTTT
>TRBJ2-5|TRBV6-5|-
CASSRVAAKGTQYF
TGTGCCAGCAGTCGTGTAGCGGCCAAGGGGACCCAGTACTTC
>TRBJ2-3|TRBV18|TRBD2
CASWSGGSDTQYF
TGTGCCAGCTGGAGCGGGGGGTCAGATACGCAGTATTTT
>TRBJ2-5|TRBV12-3/TRBV12-4|-
CASRPGLGETQYF
TGTGCCAGCAGACCCGGACTGGGAGAGACCCAGTACTTC
>TRBJ2-1|TRBV24-1|TRBD2
CATKAGTSGSEQFF
TGTGCCACCAAGGCCGGGACTAGCGGGAGTGAGCAGTTCTTC
>TRBJ2-1|TRBV19|TRBD2
CASSISASGYNEQFF
TGTGCCAGTAGTATATCGGCTAGCGGATACAATGAGCAGTTCTTC
>TRBJ1-1|TRBV6-1|-
CASSELQGRNTEAFF
TGTGCCAGCAGTGAACTACAGGGCAGAAACACTGAAGCTTTCTTT
>TRBJ1-2|TRBV11-3|-
CASSWSGNEYGYTF
TGTGCCAGCAGCTGGTCAGGCAATGAGTATGGCTACACCTTC
>TRBJ1-2|TRBV21-1|-
CASSKARQGDYGYTF
TGTGCCAGCAGCAAAGCGAGGCAGGGGGACTATGGCTACACCTTC
>TRBJ1-2|TRBV15|-
CATSRDRSRAYGYTF
TGTGCCACCAGCAGAGATCGGTCCAGGGCCTATGGCTACACCTTC
>TRBJ2-2|TRBV24-1|-
CATSQTGELFF
TGTGCCACCAGCCAAACCGGGGAGCTGTTTTTT
>TRBJ2-5|TRBV5-4|TRBD1
CASSLDGTGETQYF
TGTGCCAGCAGCCTCGACGGGACAGGAGAGACCCAGTACTTC
>TRBJ2-7|TRBV5-1|-
CASIHPHRDEQYF
TGCGCCAGCATACATCCACACCGGGACGAGCAGTACTTC
>TRBJ2-2|TRBV27|TRBD2
CASSLSYPGGRVTGELFF
TGTGCCAGCAGTCTTTCCTACCCGGGGGGGCGGGTCACCGGGGAGCTGTTTTTT
>TRBJ1-2|TRBV14|-
CASSQAITGTGLGSGYTF
TGTGCCAGCAGCCAAGCTATAACCGGGACCGGCCTCGGGAGCGGCTACACCTTC
>TRBJ1-6|TRBV5-4|-
CASGREGSDSPLHF
TGTGCCAGCGGCAGGGAGGGCTCGGATTCACCCCTCCACTTT
>TRBJ2-3|TRBV4-1|-
CASSHGVSWGSQDTQYF
TGCGCCAGCAGCCATGGGGTTTCGTGGGGCTCCCAAGATACGCAGTATTTT
>TRBJ1-6|TRBV3-1/TRBV3-2|TRBD1
CASTRDRGNSPLHF
TGTGCCAGCACAAGGGACAGGGGTAATTCACCCCTCCACTTT
>TRBJ2-1|TRBV6-1|TRBD1
CASSEAGTGGHEQFF
TGTGCCAGCAGTGAAGCTGGTACAGGGGGGCATGAGCAGTTCTTC
>TRBJ1-1|TRBV3-1/TRBV3-2|TRBD1
CASSHNRGPGTEAFF
TGTGCCAGCAGCCACAACAGGGGCCCCGGCACTGAAGCTTTCTTT
>TRBJ1-5|TRBV10-2|-
CASSDWQGLINQPQHF
TGCGCCAGCAGTGATTGGCAGGGGCTTATCAATCAGCCCCAGCATTTT
>TRBJ2-2|TRBV24-1|TRBD1
CATEGQEITGELFF
TGTGCCACAGAGGGACAGGAGATAACCGGGGAGCTGTTTTTT
>TRBJ1-1|TRBV2|TRBD1
CASSATGTGTEAFF
TGTGCCAGCAGTGCGACAGGGACAGGGACTGAAGCTTTCTTT
>TRBJ2-5|TRBV27|-
CASSEGARGETQYF
TGTGCCAGCAGTGAGGGGGCGCGGGGAGAGACCCAGTACTTC
>TRBJ2-7|TRBV2|-
CASALGALGEQYF
TGTGCCAGCGCTCTGGGGGCGCTCGGCGAGCAGTACTTC
>TRBJ1-6|TRBV7-6|-
CASSFGTLGAPLHF
TGTGCCAGCAGCTTTGGGACACTCGGGGCACCCCTCCACTTT
>TRBJ2-6|TRBV7-9|-
CASSPGLAGANVLTF
TGTGCCAGCAGCCCCGGGTTGGCTGGGGCCAACGTCCTGACTTTC